Listed below are T cell receptor beta chains from one sample, sequenced in a study of blood T cell repertoires in COVID-19. The data were produced by immunoSEQ multiplex PCR, yet TCRdb's version contains in-frame clones alone and is incomplete. The sample has roughly 30,000 clones; approximately 88% are singletons. Sequencing input: peripheral blood. Receptors were obtained from a man aged 55 to 70 with COVID-19, enrolled during active disease. The CDR3 runs from the conserved cysteine through the conserved F or W. Each record gives: D gene, clone size, J gene, CDR3 length, V gene, CDR3 DNA, CDR3 protein. A D gene is named only where the DNA matches it firmly. Only part of the rows carry a size: once, few, many, or a class if the clone is expanded.

D gene: NA
clone size: few
J gene: TRBJ1-1
CDR3 length: 10
V gene: TRBV29-1
CDR3 DNA: TGCAGCGTGGGGCAGCTCGGGGCTTTCTTT
CDR3 protein: CSVGQLGAFF

D gene: NA
clone size: NA
J gene: TRBJ2-7
CDR3 length: 14
V gene: TRBV28
CDR3 DNA: TGTGCCAGCAGTTTTTGGGCAGGTGGGGGCGGACAGTACTTC
CDR3 protein: CASSFWAGGGGQYF

D gene: TRBD1
clone size: NA
J gene: TRBJ1-1
CDR3 length: 15
V gene: TRBV24-1
CDR3 DNA: TGTGCCACCAGTGATTCGGGACAGCCCCTCGTAGGAGCTTTCTTT
CDR3 protein: CATSDSGQPLVGAFF

D gene: TRBD1
clone size: NA
J gene: TRBJ1-2
CDR3 length: 11
V gene: TRBV30
CDR3 DNA: TGTGCCTCCCCGACCTCGACAGGGAACACCTTC
CDR3 protein: CASPTSTGNTF

D gene: NA
clone size: NA
J gene: TRBJ1-5
CDR3 length: 16
V gene: TRBV5-8
CDR3 DNA: TGTGCCAGCAGCTTGGCCGTCCAGGTTCGGAATCAGCCCCAGCATTTT
CDR3 protein: CASSLAVQVRNQPQHF

D gene: NA
clone size: NA
J gene: TRBJ2-7
CDR3 length: 14
V gene: TRBV29-1
CDR3 DNA: TGCAGCGTTGAGGTCGGTGGAGGGGTGTACGAGCAGTACTTC
CDR3 protein: CSVEVGGGVYEQYF

D gene: NA
clone size: once
J gene: TRBJ1-2
CDR3 length: 13
V gene: TRBV5-5
CDR3 DNA: TGTGCCAGCAGCACCTCCGGGACAAATGGCTACACCTTC
CDR3 protein: CASSTSGTNGYTF

D gene: NA
clone size: NA
J gene: TRBJ1-5
CDR3 length: 16
V gene: TRBV28
CDR3 DNA: TGTGCCAGCAGTATAATGGACCTCCAAGGGGATCAGCCCCAGCATTTT
CDR3 protein: CASSIMDLQGDQPQHF

D gene: TRBD1
clone size: once
J gene: TRBJ1-2
CDR3 length: 15
V gene: TRBV4-1
CDR3 DNA: TGCGCCAGCAGCCAAGAAGGGACAGGGGGCTGGGGCTACACCTTC
CDR3 protein: CASSQEGTGGWGYTF

D gene: TRBD1
clone size: NA
J gene: TRBJ2-7
CDR3 length: 14
V gene: TRBV10-3
CDR3 DNA: TGTGCCATCAGTGAGGGGGACAGGGTCTACGAGCAGTACTTC
CDR3 protein: CAISEGDRVYEQYF

D gene: TRBD1
clone size: NA
J gene: TRBJ1-2
CDR3 length: 14
V gene: TRBV13
CDR3 DNA: TGTGCCAGCAGCCAGGGGACAGTTAACTATGGCTACACCTTC
CDR3 protein: CASSQGTVNYGYTF

D gene: NA
clone size: NA
J gene: TRBJ2-2
CDR3 length: 16
V gene: TRBV28
CDR3 DNA: TGTGCCAGCATCGAGGCAGGGGAGGGGAACGCCGGGGAGCTGTTTTTT
CDR3 protein: CASIEAGEGNAGELFF

D gene: TRBD1
clone size: NA
J gene: TRBJ2-1
CDR3 length: 15
V gene: TRBV11-3
CDR3 DNA: TGTGCCAGCAGCTTCGGGACAGGGGTGTTCGATGAGCAGTTCTTC
CDR3 protein: CASSFGTGVFDEQFF

D gene: TRBD1
clone size: NA
J gene: TRBJ2-5
CDR3 length: 15
V gene: TRBV4-1
CDR3 DNA: TGCGCCAGCAGCTCAAGTGACAGGGTTGGCGAGACCCAGTACTTC
CDR3 protein: CASSSSDRVGETQYF

D gene: NA
clone size: NA
J gene: TRBJ1-4
CDR3 length: 14
V gene: TRBV28
CDR3 DNA: TGTGCCAGCAGTCGCGGGAGCGTAGGGGAAAAACTGTTTTTT
CDR3 protein: CASSRGSVGEKLFF

D gene: TRBD1
clone size: NA
J gene: TRBJ2-1
CDR3 length: 15
V gene: TRBV6-5
CDR3 DNA: TGTGCCAGCAGTTCCTGGACAGGGGGCGGGAATGAGCAGTTCTTC
CDR3 protein: CASSSWTGGGNEQFF

D gene: NA
clone size: few
J gene: TRBJ2-1
CDR3 length: 16
V gene: TRBV7-8
CDR3 DNA: TGTGCCAGCAGTCAGTCGGGTCGAGGGATCTACAATGAGCAGTTCTTC
CDR3 protein: CASSQSGRGIYNEQFF

D gene: NA
clone size: NA
J gene: TRBJ2-3
CDR3 length: 12
V gene: TRBV28
CDR3 DNA: TGTGCCAGCAGTTGGGGGGCAGATACGCAGTATTTT
CDR3 protein: CASSWGADTQYF

D gene: NA
clone size: NA
J gene: TRBJ1-2
CDR3 length: 13
V gene: TRBV5-8
CDR3 DNA: TGTGCCAGCAGCTTGGGTAGGGGGTACGGCTACACCTTC
CDR3 protein: CASSLGRGYGYTF

D gene: NA
clone size: once
J gene: TRBJ1-2
CDR3 length: 15
V gene: TRBV10-3
CDR3 DNA: TGTGCCATCAGGCCGACTGGGGGCAGGGGCTATGGCTACACCTTC
CDR3 protein: CAIRPTGGRGYGYTF

D gene: TRBD1
clone size: few
J gene: TRBJ2-7
CDR3 length: 13
V gene: TRBV6-5
CDR3 DNA: TGTGCCAGCGGAGGGACAGGGTCGGACGAGCAGTACTTC
CDR3 protein: CASGGTGSDEQYF

D gene: TRBD2
clone size: NA
J gene: TRBJ2-3
CDR3 length: 16
V gene: TRBV5-1
CDR3 DNA: TGCGCCAGCAGCTCCCCGGGCGGGAGGGCCGGAGATACGCAGTATTTT
CDR3 protein: CASSSPGGRAGDTQYF

D gene: NA
clone size: NA
J gene: TRBJ1-2
CDR3 length: 13
V gene: TRBV30
CDR3 DNA: TGTGCCTGGAGTATGGCGGCAGAGCTTGGCTACACCTTC
CDR3 protein: CAWSMAAELGYTF

D gene: NA
clone size: NA
J gene: TRBJ1-6
CDR3 length: 16
V gene: TRBV30
CDR3 DNA: TGTGCCTGGAGTGATACACGGAGCTCCTATAATTCACCCCTCCACTTT
CDR3 protein: CAWSDTRSSYNSPLHF

D gene: TRBD1
clone size: NA
J gene: TRBJ1-5
CDR3 length: 16
V gene: TRBV23-1
CDR3 DNA: TGCGCCAGCAGTGACCTTTGCGAGACAGGGACTCAGCCCCAGCATTTT
CDR3 protein: CASSDLCETGTQPQHF

D gene: TRBD1
clone size: once
J gene: TRBJ2-7
CDR3 length: 12
V gene: TRBV6-5
CDR3 DNA: TGTGTCGCGGGACAGGCAACCTACGAGCAGTACTTC
CDR3 protein: CVAGQATYEQYF